Listed below are T cell receptor beta chains from one sample, sequenced in a study of shared clonotypes between healthy human individuals. Using immunoSEQ multiplex PCR, the repertoire was profiled, and TCRdb retains in-frame clones only, with some absent. Of about 550,000 clones in the sample, about 95% are singletons; the top ten hold roughly 0.1%. Sequenced input: naive CD8+ T cells sorted from blood. All receptors derive from a woman in her 30s in good health. Both conserved end residues are part of each CDR3. Fields, in order: V gene, CDR3 length, J gene, CDR3 protein.

TRBV12-2	13	TRBJ1-2	CASRSANNYGYTF
TRBV27	12	TRBJ2-7	CASRDTHYEQYF
TRBV10-3	16	TRBJ2-7	CAISGPPGQGTYEQYF
TRBV28	13	TRBJ2-7	CASSDRGLYEQYF
TRBV13	14	TRBJ2-3	CASNGAGSSDTQYF
TRBV9	14	TRBJ2-7	CASSVGQGFDEQYF
TRBV2	11	TRBJ2-7	CASSEGYEQYF
TRBV6-4	16	TRBJ2-1	CASSDSFGSLYNEQFF
TRBV2	14	TRBJ2-3	CASESGPATDTQYF
TRBV7-8	15	TRBJ2-3	CASRASAGITDTQYF
TRBV6-5	15	TRBJ1-1	CASSKNDAGNTEAFF
TRBV28	14	TRBJ1-2	CASSLAGGNYGYTF
TRBV6-5	16	TRBJ2-7	CASSYSFRQGQNEQYF
TRBV7-9	13	TRBJ2-7	CASSLKWDDEQYF
TRBV19	13	TRBJ2-2	CASSLASTGELFF
TRBV29-1	11	TRBJ2-5	CSVVNSGTTYF
TRBV11-2	16	TRBJ2-7	CASSLVAVQGSYEQYF
TRBV5-1	15	TRBJ2-3	CASRPDRTSTDTQYF
TRBV28	14	TRBJ2-2	CASSPFDLAGELFF
TRBV6-5	13	-	CASRYGIGYEQYF
TRBV4-2	15	TRBJ1-1	CASSQEGTDVTEAFF
TRBV2	12	TRBJ1-1	CASSEGGTEAFF
TRBV19	16	TRBJ2-2	CASTRGLAGATGELFF
TRBV11-2	16	TRBJ2-5	CASSFMDGPLPETQYF
TRBV4-1	16	TRBJ2-7	CASSQDPSRGTYEQYF
TRBV6-5	13	TRBJ2-7	CASSYSKVYEQYF
TRBV19	15	TRBJ2-7	CASSIDTGSSYEQYF
TRBV5-1	12	TRBJ1-1	CASSLVGSEAFF
TRBV11-3	13	TRBJ2-1	CASSLGLRNEQFF
TRBV4-1	15	TRBJ2-3	CASSLLGGGTDTQYF
TRBV27	16	TRBJ2-2	CASSLLQGRGTGELFF
TRBV6-1	17	TRBJ2-7	CASSEPSGRLVPHEQYF
TRBV27	17	TRBJ1-4	CARTRQSGVATNEKLFF
TRBV27	12	TRBJ1-5	CASSQGGQPQHF
TRBV30	12	TRBJ1-2	CAWSGASYGYTF
TRBV28	13	TRBJ1-2	CASSEIGGYGYTF
TRBV6-6	14	TRBJ1-1	CASSYGDLNTEAFF
TRBV29-1	11	TRBJ2-7	CSADRQGEQYF
TRBV5-1	15	TRBJ2-1	CASQAGTNSYNEQFF
TRBV7-8	19	TRBJ2-4	CASSARLALNIGAKNIQYF
TRBV19	19	TRBJ2-5	CASSITEVEREVVVETQYF
TRBV7-9	12	TRBJ2-7	CASSSTVDEQYF
TRBV27	12	TRBJ2-7	CASGRGQDEQYF
TRBV27	14	TRBJ2-1	CASRTSGRGNEQFF
TRBV5-1	14	TRBJ2-7	CASSLAGGIGEQYF
TRBV28	14	TRBJ2-7	CASRPLAGAYEQYF
TRBV15	17	TRBJ2-7	CATSRGAYSAGSYEQYF
TRBV2	17	TRBJ1-5	CASSGPYGWTDLGPQHF
TRBV11-3	12	TRBJ2-2	CASSSWAGELFF
TRBV29-1	12	TRBJ2-7	CSVGTAGYEQYF